This T cell receptor beta chain stems from a study of identical twins. Germline V gives CDR1 DFQATT, CDR2 SNEGSKA (reference sequence). The CDR3 is 16 residues long. The V gene end was trimmed by 6 bases and the J gene end by 4 bases; junction bases not matched to a gene: 14. TCRdb called the 5' RACE reads again in MiXCR, with one record for every CDR3 protein. The table lists 400,000 to 500,000 distinct CDR3 sequences, roughly 20% of them singletons. In this sample, this clonotype turned up many times. The chain combines TRBV20-1 with TRBJ1-2; 10 positions agree with TRBD1. The clonotype was recovered from a man between 50 and 59 years old in good health. Sequencing was done on a sample of naive T cells sorted from blood. The CDR3 coding sequence is TGCAGTGCGAATACCCCGACAGGGGGCGGGGGCTATGGCTACACCTTC. As protein: CSANTPTGGGGYGYTF.